These T cell receptor beta chains were read from a single sample in a study of T cell repertoires in cytomegalovirus infection. A single record per CDR3 protein comes from TCRdb applying MiXCR to the reads. The sample consists of about 530,000 distinct CDR3 sequences, about a quarter of them appearing once. Sequenced input: PBMCs. These receptors were collected from a human donor in good health (CMV status not recorded). Some clones in this sample may be carry-over from other donors' samples. CDR3s include the opening cysteine and the closing phenylalanine or tryptophan.

CDR3 protein: CASALGAHTEAFF
CDR3 length: 13
V gene: TRBV12-5
J gene: TRBJ1-1

CDR3 protein: CSVATGRNEQFF
CDR3 length: 12
V gene: TRBV29-1
J gene: TRBJ2-1

CDR3 protein: CASRGGLLNTEAFF
CDR3 length: 14
V gene: TRBV7-2
J gene: TRBJ1-1

CDR3 protein: CASSQDRTGRSDTQYF
CDR3 length: 16
V gene: TRBV4-3
J gene: TRBJ2-3

CDR3 protein: CASRDQGLQETQYF
CDR3 length: 14
V gene: TRBV27
J gene: TRBJ2-5

CDR3 protein: CASSLFYLRRAKGQGNQPQHF
CDR3 length: 21
V gene: TRBV28
J gene: TRBJ1-5

CDR3 protein: CASSSRGTGYTF
CDR3 length: 12
V gene: TRBV7-9
J gene: TRBJ1-2

CDR3 protein: CASQPGTSGSTGELFF
CDR3 length: 16
V gene: TRBV7-9
J gene: TRBJ2-2

CDR3 protein: CASSREGVEAFF
CDR3 length: 12
V gene: TRBV7-6
J gene: TRBJ1-1

CDR3 protein: CASSLRQGDEQFF
CDR3 length: 13
V gene: TRBV2
J gene: TRBJ2-1

CDR3 protein: CASSPGTSGTNEQFF
CDR3 length: 15
V gene: TRBV6-4
J gene: TRBJ2-1

CDR3 protein: CASSRGRTGLNNEQFF
CDR3 length: 16
V gene: TRBV11-3
J gene: TRBJ2-1

CDR3 protein: CASSQFRGSGELFF
CDR3 length: 14
V gene: TRBV4-3
J gene: TRBJ2-2

CDR3 protein: CATSDTGGSPTGELFF
CDR3 length: 16
V gene: TRBV24-1
J gene: TRBJ2-2

CDR3 protein: CASSLRPTSGRFYEQYF
CDR3 length: 17
V gene: TRBV27
J gene: TRBJ2-7

CDR3 protein: CASSEGAHNEQFF
CDR3 length: 13
V gene: TRBV7-8
J gene: TRBJ2-1

CDR3 protein: CSARVAGRALNPDQPQHF
CDR3 length: 18
V gene: TRBV20-1
J gene: TRBJ1-5

CDR3 protein: CASSSSGSGEQFF
CDR3 length: 13
V gene: TRBV6-2/TRBV6-3
J gene: TRBJ2-1

CDR3 protein: CASSLYRGEQPQHF
CDR3 length: 14
V gene: TRBV7-2
J gene: TRBJ1-5

CDR3 protein: CASSRDLRTTQYF
CDR3 length: 13
V gene: TRBV14
J gene: TRBJ2-3

CDR3 protein: CASIAGTGGLETQYF
CDR3 length: 15
V gene: TRBV28
J gene: TRBJ2-5

CDR3 protein: CASSPLAGGPPDTQYF
CDR3 length: 16
V gene: TRBV7-2
J gene: TRBJ2-3

CDR3 protein: CASSTSQGLGYTF
CDR3 length: 13
V gene: TRBV6-1
J gene: TRBJ1-2

CDR3 protein: CASSLALGKQETQYF
CDR3 length: 15
V gene: TRBV7-9
J gene: TRBJ2-5

CDR3 protein: CASSKTAGTPGVGELFF
CDR3 length: 17
V gene: TRBV6-1
J gene: TRBJ2-2

CDR3 protein: CASSLDEVDYEQYF
CDR3 length: 14
V gene: TRBV7-6
J gene: TRBJ2-7

CDR3 protein: CSVDRDRGSTDTQYF
CDR3 length: 15
V gene: TRBV29-1
J gene: TRBJ2-3

CDR3 protein: CASRPGANTEAFF
CDR3 length: 13
V gene: TRBV19
J gene: TRBJ1-1

CDR3 protein: CASTPGRGPSGELFF
CDR3 length: 15
V gene: TRBV7-4
J gene: TRBJ2-2

CDR3 protein: CASSLSTSGDNEQFF
CDR3 length: 15
V gene: TRBV7-2
J gene: TRBJ2-1

CDR3 protein: CASSSSNRKTEAFF
CDR3 length: 14
V gene: TRBV7-9
J gene: TRBJ1-1

CDR3 protein: CASSGDPAETQYF
CDR3 length: 13
V gene: TRBV28
J gene: TRBJ2-5

CDR3 protein: CASSLATGVVGNEQFF
CDR3 length: 16
V gene: TRBV7-9
J gene: TRBJ2-1

CDR3 protein: CATRGRGSDTQYF
CDR3 length: 13
V gene: TRBV5-4
J gene: TRBJ2-3

CDR3 protein: CASRGPGPNRLAGDNEQFF
CDR3 length: 19
V gene: TRBV12-3/TRBV12-4
J gene: TRBJ2-1

CDR3 protein: CASSDRTVINEQFF
CDR3 length: 14
V gene: TRBV11-2
J gene: TRBJ2-1

CDR3 protein: CSVVRLAGDNEQFF
CDR3 length: 14
V gene: TRBV29-1
J gene: TRBJ2-1

CDR3 protein: CSAPDAGESVEQFF
CDR3 length: 14
V gene: TRBV20-1
J gene: TRBJ2-1

CDR3 protein: CASSSPTHYYGYTF
CDR3 length: 14
V gene: TRBV4-1
J gene: TRBJ1-2

CDR3 protein: CASSQTSGRVSSYNEQFF
CDR3 length: 18
V gene: TRBV5-6
J gene: TRBJ2-1

CDR3 protein: CASSIDFRVGDSPLHF
CDR3 length: 16
V gene: TRBV19
J gene: TRBJ1-6

CDR3 protein: CASSPYGGPYEQYF
CDR3 length: 14
V gene: TRBV7-2
J gene: TRBJ2-7

CDR3 protein: CASSRITAGVSLAKNIQYF
CDR3 length: 19
V gene: TRBV7-8
J gene: TRBJ2-4

CDR3 protein: CASSYRRETQYF
CDR3 length: 12
V gene: TRBV6-2/TRBV6-3
J gene: TRBJ2-5

CDR3 protein: CASSYLRGSEAFF
CDR3 length: 13
V gene: TRBV6-5
J gene: TRBJ1-1